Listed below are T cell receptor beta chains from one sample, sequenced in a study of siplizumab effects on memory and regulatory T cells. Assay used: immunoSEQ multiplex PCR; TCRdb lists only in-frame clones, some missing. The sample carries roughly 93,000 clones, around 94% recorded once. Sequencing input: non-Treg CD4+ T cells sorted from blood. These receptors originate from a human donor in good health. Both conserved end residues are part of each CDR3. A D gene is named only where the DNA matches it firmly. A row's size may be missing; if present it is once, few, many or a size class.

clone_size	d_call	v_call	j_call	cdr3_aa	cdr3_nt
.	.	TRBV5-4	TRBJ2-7	CASSPTHVGSYEQYF	TGTGCCAGCAGCCCAACTCACGTGGGTTCCTACGAGCAGTACTTC
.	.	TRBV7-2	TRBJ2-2	CASSLFKFITGELFF	TGTGCCAGCAGCTTATTCAAATTCATCACCGGGGAGCTGTTTTTT
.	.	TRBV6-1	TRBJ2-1	CASKGIYNEQFF	TGTGCCAGCAAAGGGATTTACAATGAGCAGTTCTTC
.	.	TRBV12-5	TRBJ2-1	CASGLELARPYNEQFF	TGTGCTAGTGGTTTGGAACTAGCTCGTCCCTACAATGAGCAGTTCTTC
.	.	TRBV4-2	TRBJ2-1	CASSQEDVREGEQFF	TGTGCCAGCAGCCAGGAGGACGTCAGGGAAGGTGAGCAGTTCTTC
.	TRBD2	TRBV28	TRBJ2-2	CASSLPLGGGTGELFF	TGTGCCAGCAGTTTGCCCCTGGGGGGAGGGACCGGGGAGCTGTTTTTT
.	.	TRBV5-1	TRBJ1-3	CASSLERGNTIYF	TGCGCCAGCAGCTTGGAGCGGGGAAACACCATATATTTT
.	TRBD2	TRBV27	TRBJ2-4	CASSPHGGFKNIQYF	TGTGCCAGCAGCCCCCACGGGGGGTTCAAAAACATTCAGTACTTC
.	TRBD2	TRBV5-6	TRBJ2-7	CASSLPSGNEQYF	TGTGCCAGCAGCTTGCCTAGCGGGAACGAGCAGTACTTC
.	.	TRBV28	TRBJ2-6	CASSLLRGSGANVLTF	TGTGCCAGCAGTTTATTAAGGGGCTCTGGGGCCAACGTCCTGACTTTC
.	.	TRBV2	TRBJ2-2	CASSIYTGELFF	TGTGCCAGCTCTATATACACCGGGGAGCTGTTTTTT
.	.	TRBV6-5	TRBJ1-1	CASSSVAGNTEAFF	TGTGCCAGCAGTTCAGTCGCGGGGAACACTGAAGCTTTCTTT
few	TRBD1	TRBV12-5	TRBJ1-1	CASVMGQFDNTEAFF	TGTGCTAGTGTCATGGGACAGTTCGACAACACTGAAGCTTTCTTT
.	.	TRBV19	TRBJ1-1	CATKEGLVGTEAFF	TGTGCCACCAAAGAGGGACTGGTTGGCACTGAAGCTTTCTTT
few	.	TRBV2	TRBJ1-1	CASSERGEKAFF	TGTGCCAGCAGTGAGAGGGGAGAGAAAGCTTTCTTT
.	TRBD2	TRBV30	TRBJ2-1	CAWRGGINNEQFF	TGTGCCTGGAGGGGGGGGATTAACAATGAGCAGTTCTTC